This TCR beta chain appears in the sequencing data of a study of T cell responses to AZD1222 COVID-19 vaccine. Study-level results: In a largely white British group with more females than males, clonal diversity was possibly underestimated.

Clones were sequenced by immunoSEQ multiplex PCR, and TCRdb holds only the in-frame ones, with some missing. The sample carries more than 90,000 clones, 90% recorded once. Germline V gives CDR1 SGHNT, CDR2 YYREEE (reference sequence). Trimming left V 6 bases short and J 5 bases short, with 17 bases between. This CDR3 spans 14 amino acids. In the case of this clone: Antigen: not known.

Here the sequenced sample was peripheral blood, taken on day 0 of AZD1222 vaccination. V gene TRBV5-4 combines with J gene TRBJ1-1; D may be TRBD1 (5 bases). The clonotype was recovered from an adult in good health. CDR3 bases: TGTGCCAGCAAGATCAGGGTGAAGAAAACTGAAGCTTTCTTT. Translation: CASKIRVKKTEAFF.